The 18 T cell receptor beta chains below all came from one sample that was sequenced in a study of T cells in localized non-small cell lung cancer. This table comes from immunoSEQ multiplex PCR, and its TCRdb copy is limited to in-frame clones, with some not included. The data hold under 10,000 clones, with less than 95% observed a single time. Sequencing used peripheral blood, obtained before any cancer treatment. All receptors derive from a male donor older than 55 with stage III squamous cell lung carcinoma.

The chain is built from TRBV28 and TRBJ1-4; 7 nucleotides agree with TRBD1. This CDR3 is built from 14 residues. The germline CDR1 and CDR2 sequences are MDHEN and SYDVKM. J gave up 7 bases and V 6 bases, and 8 bases lay outside the gene matches. The CDR3 DNA is TGTGCCAGCAGACCACAGGGGAGAAGTGAAAAACTGTTTTTT. Amino acid sequence: CASRPQGRSEKLFF.

The chain is built from TRBV11-3 and TRBJ2-2, with D possibly called TRBD1 or TRBD2 (6 bases each). The germline V and J ends were trimmed by 4 bases and 6 bases, with 18 bases remaining between them. The CDR3 length is 16 residues. Germline loops: CDR1 SGHNT, CDR2 YENEEA. The CDR3 sequence is CASSSGASGFPGELFF. The CDR3, as DNA: TGTGCCAGCAGCTCAGGGGCGAGCGGGTTCCCCGGGGAGCTGTTTTTT.

V and J are TRBV19 and TRBJ2-2; 11 positions match TRBD2. With V trimmed by 3 bases and J by 0 bases, 15 bases remained unmatched. The germline V gene has CDR1 LNHDA and CDR2 SQIVND (reference sequence). This CDR3 is 21 amino acids long. CDR3 bases: TGTGCCAGTAGTATCCCATCGACTAGCGGGGCCCTGGGCCCGAACACCGGGGAGCTGTTTTTT. Translating it yields CASSIPSTSGALGPNTGELFF.

The chain recombines TRBV9 with TRBJ2-3; D is unresolved. This CDR3 contains 17 residues. V was clipped by 0 bases and J by 4 bases, with 18 bases between them. Germline V gene sequence: CDR1 SGDLS, CDR2 YYNGEE. The CDR3, as DNA: TGTGCCAGCAGCGTAGTTAGTTCGCCGGGTGGCCCAGATACGCAGTATTTT. Translating it yields CASSVVSSPGGPDTQYF.

This chain joins TRBV6-5 and TRBJ2-7; the D gene could be TRBD1 or TRBD2 (5 bases each). CDR3 length equals 14 residues. The germline V gene has CDR1 MNHEY and CDR2 SVGAGI. V shed 7 bases and J shed 1 base, with 14 bases lying between them. The CDR3 DNA sequence: TGTGCCAGCATCCGGGACGGGGATTCCTACGAGCAGTACTTC. It translates to CASIRDGDSYEQYF.

The gene calls are TRBV2 and TRBJ2-7; 7 nucleotides align to TRBD1. CDR3 length equals 14 residues. Trimming removed 3 bases from V and 4 bases from J; junction bases left unmatched: 6. Germline CDR1 is SNHLY and CDR2 is FYNNEI. DNA for the CDR3: TGTGCCAGCAGTGAGGGCCAGGGGGTTTACGAGCAGTACTTC. Translation gives CASSEGQGVYEQYF.

In regard to this clone: Different DNA sequences within this sample yield the same CDR3. This chain links TRBV7-9 with TRBJ2-5, with 15 bases identical to TRBD2. The length of the CDR3 is 17 residues. Losses at the gene ends were 5 bases for V and 3 bases for J; bases not matched to a gene: 7. Germline CDR1 reads SEHNR; CDR2 reads FQNEAQ (reference sequence). CDR3 DNA sequence: TGTGCCAGCAGCCGGACTAGCGGGGGGGCCAAGGAAGAGACCCAGTACTTC. It translates to CASSRTSGGAKEETQYF.

The chain is built from TRBV10-3 and TRBJ2-3; D is perhaps TRBD1 or TRBD2 (5 bases each). Trimming took 5 bases from V and 2 from J, leaving 8 bases between them. Germline loops: CDR1 ENHRY, CDR2 SYGVKD. The CDR3 spans 13 residues. The CDR3 DNA follows: TGTGCCATCAGTCCCGGGACCACAGATACGCAGTATTTT. It translates to CAISPGTTDTQYF.

The V call is TRBV30, the J call TRBJ1-2; possibly TRBD1 for D (5 bases). V was cut by 0 bases and J by 2 bases, with 10 bases left in between. CDR1 and CDR2 from the germline V gene are GTSNPN and SVGIG (reference sequence). The CDR3 consists of 14 residues. DNA for the CDR3: TGTGCCTGGAGTGTATACAGGACAAACTATGGCTACACCTTC. Translated, it gives CAWSVYRTNYGYTF.

By its share, this clone is medium-sized. The chain links TRBV28 to TRBJ1-2; D gene uncertain. V was clipped by 5 bases and J by 2 bases, with 15 bases between them. From germline, CDR1 is MDHEN and CDR2 SYDVKM. This CDR3 has 15 residues. CDR3 region: CASSLFPDRNYGYTF. CDR3 bases: TGTGCCAGCAGTCTTTTCCCAGACCGCAACTATGGCTACACCTTC.

The chain couples TRBV10-3 to TRBJ2-7, with 8 nucleotides matching TRBD1. V shed 6 bases, J shed 6 bases, and the junction held 7 bases outside the gene matches. The germline gives CDR1 ENHRY, CDR2 SYGVKD. CDR3 size: 13 residues. CDR3 sequence reads: CAISLGQGGEQYF. The CDR3 DNA is TGTGCCATCAGCCTAGGACAGGGTGGCGAGCAGTACTTC.

V gene TRBV20-1 combines with J gene TRBJ2-7, with D unresolved. V was pared by 0 bases and J by 9 bases, with 9 bases between. CDR3 length: 11 amino acids. Looked up from germline, CDR1 is DFQATT and CDR2 is SNEGSKA (reference sequence). CDR3 bases: TGCAGTGCTAGAGATCAGAGGAGGCAGTACTTC. This translates into CSARDQRRQYF.

This chain uses TRBV5-1 with TRBJ1-2, with 8 bases identical to TRBD1. The CDR3 sequence is 15 residues long. The V gene's germline CDR1 is SGHRS and CDR2 YFSETQ. Unmatched junction bases numbered 10, after V lost 5 bases and J lost 4 bases. The CDR3 coding sequence is TGCGCCAGCAGTTCCGGACAGGGTCGGACCTATGGCTACACCTTC. Residues: CASSSGQGRTYGYTF.

V gene TRBV5-4 combines with J gene TRBJ2-2; the D is unclear. The V end was cut by 3 bases, the J end by 4 bases, with 19 bases between. The CDR3 loop spans 17 amino acids. Germline V gene lookup returns CDR1 SGHNT and CDR2 YYREEE (reference sequence). CDR3 coding DNA: TGTGCCAGCAGCTCCCCAAAACTTGGTATGAGCACCGGGGAGCTGTTTTTT. Protein product: CASSSPKLGMSTGELFF.

The chain carries TRBV14 and TRBJ1-6; TRBD1 agrees at 8 bases. The CDR3 is made up of 16 amino acids. Trimming at V came to 1 base and at J to 6 bases, leaving 5 bases not matched to a gene. CDR1 SGHDN and CDR2 FVKESK come from the germline V gene. CDR3 sequence (DNA): TGTGCCAGCAGCCAAGTCACAGGGGGAGGTAATTCACCCCTCCACTTT. Amino acid sequence: CASSQVTGGGNSPLHF. Full variable domain (outside the CDR3, taken from reference TRBV14 and TRBJ1-6): EAGVTQFPSHSVIEKGQTVTLRCDPISGHDNLYWYRRVMGKEIKFLLHFVKESKQDESGMPNNRFLAERTGGTYSTLKVQPAELEDSGVYFCASSQVTGGGNSPLHFGNGTRLTVT.

The gene calls are TRBV5-5 and TRBJ1-3; TRBD1 agrees at 8 bases. Germline lookup yields CDR1 SGHKS and CDR2 YYEKEE (reference sequence). With 6 bases clipped from V and 1 base from J, the junction kept 12 bases outside the gene matches. The length of the CDR3 is 17 residues. In DNA form, the CDR3 reads TGTGCCAGCACCTGGCCCGGGACAGGTGATTCTGGAAACACCATATATTTT. Translation: CASTWPGTGDSGNTIYF.

This CDR3 reads CASRATGTGDEQYF. Written as DNA, the CDR3 is TGTGCCAGCAGGGCTACCGGGACAGGGGACGAGCAGTACTTC. The J gene is TRBJ2-7, the V gene TRBV2; 10 positions agree with TRBD1. The CDR3 is 14 amino acids. The germline CDR1 and CDR2 sequences are SNHLY and FYNNEI. The V segment lost 6 bases and the J segment 5 bases; nucleotides outside the gene matches: 7.

In its sample, this clone was seen a few times. The V call is TRBV25-1, the J call TRBJ1-6; possibly TRBD1 for D (6 bases). V was trimmed by 5 bases and J by 10 bases, leaving 15 bases between them. The CDR3 is made up of 14 amino acids. Germline V gene data show CDR1 as MGHDK and CDR2 as SYGVNS. The CDR3 reads CASSRGAEGSPLHF. The CDR3 DNA reads TGTGCCAGCAGTCGGGGGGCAGAAGGGTCACCCCTCCACTTT.